The T cell receptor (beta chain) described here comes from a study of blood T cell repertoires in COVID-19. Using immunoSEQ multiplex PCR, the repertoire was profiled, and TCRdb retains in-frame clones only, with some absent. The table shows over 350,000 clones, with roughly 92% occurring only once. With 0 bases clipped from V and 10 bases from J, the junction kept 8 bases outside the gene matches. The V gene's germline CDR1 is SGHRS and CDR2 YFSETQ. The CDR3 extends over 17 amino acids. This chain connects TRBV5-1 to TRBJ2-1; 15 nucleotides line up with TRBD2. Sequences were obtained from PBMCs or T cells enriched from blood (not recorded which). This clonotype was obtained from a woman in her thirties or forties who had been exposed to COVID-19. CDR3 nucleotides: TGCGCCAGCAGCTTGGCCGCCGGGACTAGCGGGAGGATAGAGCAGTTCTTC. Protein product: CASSLAAGTSGRIEQFF.